Below, 32 T cell receptor beta chains from the same sample are listed, as sequenced in a study of T-cell memory formation after mild COVID-19. From the 5' RACE reads, TCRdb called clonotypes with MiXCR, one entry per CDR3 protein. The data show tens of thousands of distinct CDR3 sequences, roughly 12% seen once. Material: PBMCs or a T cell subset sorted from them (not recorded which). The receptors come from a man aged 18 to 30 who had mild COVID-19 (a few samples of this study predate the infection). Cell type and time point are not known.

This chain joins TRBV6-2 or TRBV6-3 and TRBJ2-5; 10 bases map to TRBD2. This CDR3 is built from 14 residues. The germline gives CDR1 MNHEY, CDR2 SVGEGT. With 5 bases clipped from V and 5 bases from J, the junction kept 5 bases outside the gene matches. CDR3 bases: TGTGCCAGCAGTCCGAGCGGGGGGGATGAGACCCAGTACTTC. It codes for CASSPSGGDETQYF.

This clonotype has a handful of counts. This sequence joins TRBV7-9 and TRBJ1-4; TRBD1 might be the D (5 bases). The CDR3 contains 14 residues. The germline V gene encodes CDR1 SEHNR and CDR2 FQNEAQ (reference sequence). V lost 1 base and J 8 bases, leaving 11 bases between the germline ends. CDR3 protein: CASSLVRGREKLFF. Written as DNA, the CDR3 is TGTGCCAGCAGCTTAGTACGGGGACGCGAAAAACTGTTTTTT.

In this sample, this clonotype turned up many times. This chain joins TRBV12-3 or TRBV12-4 and TRBJ2-7; D remains unclear. The V end was cut by 4 bases, the J end by 2 bases, with 12 bases between. The CDR3 is 14 residues long. The chain's CDR3 is CASSSSGSPYEQYV. DNA of the CDR3: TGTGCCAGCAGTTCCTCCGGGTCCCCCTACGAGCAGTACGTC.

The chain is built from TRBV14 and TRBJ1-3; unclear D gene. Germline V lookup: CDR1 SGHDN, CDR2 FVKESK. The CDR3 sequence is 13 residues long. The V end lost 2 bases, the J end lost 0 bases, and 2 bases lay between the germline ends. This chain's CDR3 is CASSQTSGNTIYF. The CDR3 DNA follows: TGTGCCAGCAGCCAAACCTCTGGAAACACCATATATTTT.

This clonotype was found many times. V is TRBV6-5 and J is TRBJ2-2; TRBD2 matches 8 bases. The CDR3 loop spans 17 amino acids. Trimming cost V 6 bases and J 4 bases; bases outside gene matches: 13. Germline values: CDR1 MNHEY, CDR2 SVGAGI. CDR3 in amino acids: CASSRPIGGGSTGELFF. The CDR3 DNA follows: TGTGCCAGCAGCCGGCCGATCGGGGGGGGATCCACCGGGGAGCTGTTTTTT.

This clonotype was recorded a few times. This sequence joins TRBV6-2 or TRBV6-3 and TRBJ2-7; perhaps TRBD2 as D (6 bases). The V and J ends lost 6 bases and 6 bases respectively, with 15 bases between them. The CDR3 runs 13 residues. Germline V lookup: CDR1 MNHEY, CDR2 SVGEGT. The CDR3 DNA is TGTGCCAGCAGCCTCGGAGGGGCCGTCGAGCAGTACGTC. Its protein product is CASSLGGAVEQYV.

This clonotype appeared a few times. The chain links TRBV5-1 to TRBJ2-3; tentatively, D is TRBD1 or TRBD2 (5 bases each). V was trimmed by 2 bases and J by 3 bases, leaving 16 bases between them. Germline V lookup: CDR1 SGHRS, CDR2 YFSETQ. The CDR3 spans 16 residues. The CDR3 DNA is TGCGCCAGCAGCTTCCAGGGACCTTCTTTGACAGATACGCAGTATTTT. Protein product: CASSFQGPSLTDTQYF. Variable domain in full (rest from reference TRBV5-1 and TRBJ2-3): KAGVTQTPRYLIKTRGQQVTLSCSPISGHRSVSWYQQTPGQGLQFLFEYFSETQRNKGNFPGRFSGRQFSNSRSEMNVSTLELGDSALYLCASSFQGPSLTDTQYFGPGTRLTVL.

As DNA, the CDR3 is TGTGCCAGCAGCGAGGACGGTGAAGAGACCCAGTACTTC. The encoded protein is CASSEDGEETQYF. The chain uses TRBV7-9 and TRBJ2-5, with unresolved D. CDR3 length: 13 residues. CDR1 SEHNR and CDR2 FQNEAQ come from the germline V gene (reference sequence). V lost 5 bases and J 3 bases, leaving 10 bases between the germline ends.

This clonotype appeared many times. The rearrangement uses TRBV29-1 and TRBJ2-1; D uncertain. V lost 3 bases and J 11 bases, leaving 8 bases between the germline ends. The CDR3 has 10 residues. Germline CDR1 is SQVTM and CDR2 is ANQGSEA. As DNA, the CDR3 is TGCAGCGTTGATACAGTACAGCAGTTCTTC. Its protein is CSVDTVQQFF.

V gene TRBV12-3 or TRBV12-4 combines with J gene TRBJ1-2, with D unresolved. V was trimmed by 10 bases and J by 5 bases, leaving 17 bases between them. The CDR3 runs to 13 residues. DNA for the CDR3: TGTGCCATCTCACGCCCGGAGAGGTATGGCTACACCTTC. This translates into CAISRPERYGYTF.

This chain joins TRBV5-8 and TRBJ1-2; maybe TRBD1 (5 bases). The V gene's germline CDR1 is SGHTS and CDR2 YDEGEE. V lost 6 bases and J 4 bases, leaving 16 bases between the germline ends. This CDR3 spans 14 amino acids. The CDR3 loop is CASTRVTDLYGYTF. The CDR3 coding sequence is TGTGCCAGCACCCGGGTGACAGACCTCTATGGCTACACCTTC. Full variable domain (remainder filled in from reference TRBV5-8 and TRBJ1-2): EAGVTQSPTHLIKTRGQQATLRCSPISGHTSVYWYQQALGLGLQFLLWYDEGEERNRGNFPPRFSGRQFPNYSSELNVNALELEDSALYLCASTRVTDLYGYTFGSGTRLTVV.

The chain joins TRBV18 to TRBJ1-2; 7 nucleotides match TRBD1. The ends lost 6 bases at V and 2 bases at J; junction bases unmatched: 6. Germline CDR1 and CDR2: KGHSH and LQKENI. There are 14 residues in the CDR3. For the CDR3, the DNA is TGTGCCAGCTCCGGGACAGCGATCAACTATGGCTACACCTTC. It is translated as CASSGTAINYGYTF.

This clonotype was observed a handful of times. This chain links TRBV7-2 with TRBJ1-2; the match to TRBD1 covers 9 bases. CDR3 length: 14 amino acids. The V gene end was trimmed by 7 bases and the J gene end by 7 bases; junction bases not matched to a gene: 10. Germline CDR1 is SGHTA and CDR2 is FQGNSA. The CDR3 nucleotides are TGTGCCAGCATTCGGGACAGGGAACGCTTTGGCTACACCTTC. This encodes CASIRDRERFGYTF.

V usage is TRBV5-1 and J usage is TRBJ1-4; 10 bases are shared with TRBD1. Germline CDR1 reads SGHRS; CDR2 reads YFSETQ. CDR3 length: 15 residues. Trimming took 4 bases from V and 5 from J; bases not matched to a gene: 5. In nucleotides, the CDR3 is TGCGCCAGCAGCGAATGGACAGGGGGAAATGAAAAACTGTTTTTT. Translation: CASSEWTGGNEKLFF.

The chain links TRBV18 to TRBJ2-2, with D possibly TRBD2 on 5 matching bases. Deletions cut 3 bases from V and 6 bases from J, with 11 bases between. The germline V gene has CDR1 KGHSH and CDR2 LQKENI. The CDR3 contains 14 residues. DNA of the CDR3: TGTGCCAGCTCACCGCAGGCGGGTTCCGGGGAGCTGTTTTTT. This gives the protein CASSPQAGSGELFF.

The chain recombines TRBV6-6 with TRBJ2-1; D ambiguous. V lost 11 bases, J lost 2 bases, and 16 bases lay in between. CDR3 length: 14 amino acids. The germline gives CDR1 MNHNY, CDR2 SVGAGI (reference sequence). The CDR3, as DNA: TGTGCCTCGGACCCGAAGGGTCCCTACAATGAGCAGTTCTTC. It yields the protein CASDPKGPYNEQFF.

The chain has TRBV4-1 and TRBJ2-7, with D perhaps TRBD1 (6 bases). Trimming shortened V by 1 base and J by 0 bases, and 10 bases separated the two germline ends. The CDR3 is made up of 15 amino acids. Germline V gene lookup returns CDR1 MGHRA and CDR2 YSYEKL. The CDR3 sequence: CASSQAQGSSYEQYV. CDR3 coding DNA: TGCGCCAGCAGCCAAGCACAGGGAAGCTCCTACGAGCAGTACGTC.

There are many counts of this clonotype. The chain combines TRBV5-1 with TRBJ2-5, with D unresolved. The length of the CDR3 is 16 residues. The germline CDR1 and CDR2 sequences are SGHRS and YFSETQ. Trimming removed 4 bases from V and 2 bases from J, with 18 bases in between. CDR3 nucleotides: TGCGCCAGCAGCCCCCCGACGACGAGGAGTCAAGAGACCCAGTACTTC. Protein: CASSPPTTRSQETQYF. Supplemented by reference TRBV5-1 and TRBJ2-5, the full variable domain reads KAGVTQTPRYLIKTRGQQVTLSCSPISGHRSVSWYQQTPGQGLQFLFEYFSETQRNKGNFPGRFSGRQFSNSRSEMNVSTLELGDSALYLCASSPPTTRSQETQYFGPGTRLLVL.

The chain uses TRBV20-1 and TRBJ1-5; D remains unclear. CDR1 and CDR2 from the germline V gene are DFQATT and SNEGSKA (reference sequence). The CDR3 totals 14 residues. V was cut by 5 bases and J by 4 bases, with 15 bases left in between. Written as DNA, the CDR3 is TGCAGTGCTCGAGCGGGAGCGGGTAATCAGCCCCAGCATTTT. Protein product: CSARAGAGNQPQHF.

The table lists this clonotype with many counts. The V gene is TRBV5-1, the J gene TRBJ2-5; 7 bases match TRBD1. The length of the CDR3 is 17 residues. Looked up from germline, CDR1 is SGHRS and CDR2 is YFSETQ. V gave up 4 bases and J gave up 3 bases; unmatched junction bases: 15. In nucleotides, the CDR3 is TGCGCCAGCAGCCCATACTTAGGGGGCGCGGAAAAAGAGACCCAGTACTTC. This translates into CASSPYLGGAEKETQYF.

This clonotype was counted at least ten times. The chain is built from TRBV5-4 and TRBJ2-3; D tentatively fits TRBD1 or TRBD2 (7 bases each). CDR1 and CDR2 (germline): SGHNT, YYREEE (reference sequence). V was cut by 3 bases and J by 0 bases, with 14 bases left in between. This CDR3 is 16 amino acids long. The DNA of the CDR3 is TGTGCCAGCAGCTCGGGGGGACAGACTAGCACAGATACGCAGTATTTT. Its translation: CASSSGGQTSTDTQYF.

This clonotype was seen at least ten times. The V call is TRBV9, the J call TRBJ2-3; D is possibly TRBD1 (6 bases). Per germline, CDR1 SGDLS and CDR2 YYNGEE. CDR3 length: 15 residues. V was cut by 0 bases and J by 3 bases, with 11 bases left in between. CDR3 DNA sequence: TGTGCCAGCAGCGTAGGGCAGGGGCTGACAGATACGCAGTATTTT. Its translation: CASSVGQGLTDTQYF.

This clonotype was seen repeatedly, ten times or more. The genes are TRBV5-1 and TRBJ1-1; D not certain. The CDR3 runs 14 residues. V lost 5 bases to trimming and J lost 1 base, with 12 bases between them. CDR1 is SGHRS, CDR2 YFSETQ, per germline. The chain's CDR3 is CASRLGGENTEAFF. The DNA of the CDR3 is TGCGCCAGCAGGCTTGGTGGGGAGAACACTGAAGCTTTCTTT.

V and J are TRBV7-3 and TRBJ2-2; tentatively, D is TRBD1 (5 bases). The CDR3 is made up of 16 amino acids. Germline assignment: CDR1 SGHTA and CDR2 FQGTGA. V shed 2 bases and J shed 0 bases, with 10 bases lying between them. The CDR3 DNA follows: TGTGCCAGCAGCTTATTGCAGGGCTCGAACACCGGGGAGCTGTTTTTT. Protein sequence: CASSLLQGSNTGELFF.

With regard to this clonotype: A much larger clone differs from this one at a single base, so this may be a read error. The V call is TRBV5-6, the J call TRBJ2-1, with D possibly matching TRBD2 (5 bases). The J call may be wrong; the DNA end is better matched by TRBJ2-7. The CDR3 runs 14 residues. The germline gives CDR1 SGHDT, CDR2 YYEEEE. The chain's CDR3 is CASSFGHYRGEQYF. The DNA of the CDR3 is TGTGCCAGCAGCTTTGGTCATTATCGGGGTGAGCAGTACTTC.

In DNA form, the CDR3 reads TGTGCCAGCAGCCAACAAAGCAGGGGTTGGGGCTATGGCTACACCTTC. It specifies CASSQQSRGWGYGYTF. The chain employs TRBV3-1 and TRBJ1-2, with D perhaps TRBD1 (6 bases). Trimming pared 2 bases from V and 4 bases from J, leaving 17 bases between. The germline CDR1 and CDR2 sequences are LGHDT and YNNKEL (reference sequence). CDR3 size: 16 residues.

The gene calls are TRBV29-1 and TRBJ2-5; 8 nucleotides line up with TRBD2. The CDR3 totals 14 residues. In germline, CDR1 is SQVTM, CDR2 ANQGSEA. The V segment lost 4 bases and the J segment 4 bases; nucleotides outside the gene matches: 8. CDR3 in amino acids: CSVVYGGGRETQYF. DNA of the CDR3: TGCAGCGTTGTTTACGGGGGGGGGCGAGAGACCCAGTACTTC. The full variable domain, with the rest looked up from reference TRBV29-1 and TRBJ2-5, is SAVISQKPSRDICQRGTSLTIQCQVDSQVTMMFWYRQQPGQSLTLIATANQGSEATYESGFVIDKFPISRPNLTFSTLTVSNMSPEDSSIYLCSVVYGGGRETQYFGPGTRLLVL.

The chain carries TRBV5-1 and TRBJ1-1; D is uncertain. The V gene's germline CDR1 is SGHRS and CDR2 YFSETQ. The CDR3 loop spans 13 amino acids. V shed 3 bases and J shed 3 bases, with 9 bases lying between them. The CDR3 bases are TGCGCCAGCAGCTGGTACGGAGACACTGAAGCTTTCTTT. It specifies CASSWYGDTEAFF.

This clonotype was counted only a few times. This chain joins TRBV4-3 and TRBJ1-1, with no clear D. Germline-derived CDR1 and CDR2 are LGHNA and YSLEER. The CDR3 has 14 amino acids. V dropped 0 bases and J dropped 1 base, with 6 bases sitting between them. In nucleotides, the CDR3 is TGCGCCAGCAGCCAAGATCCGGAGAACACTGAAGCTTTCTTT. Protein sequence: CASSQDPENTEAFF.

The genes are TRBV5-6 and TRBJ1-4; the D gene is possibly TRBD1 (6 bases). Germline lookup yields CDR1 SGHDT and CDR2 YYEEEE. The germline V and J ends were trimmed by 0 bases and 7 bases, with 10 bases remaining between them. The CDR3 runs 14 residues. CDR3: CASSLGQTGEKLFF. The CDR3 nucleotides are TGTGCCAGCAGCTTGGGCCAGACAGGTGAAAAACTGTTTTTT.

This clonotype was detected only a few times. A much larger clone differs by one base, so this may be a read error. The genes are TRBV7-2 and TRBJ2-3, with D possibly being TRBD2 (5 bases). V lost 5 bases, J lost 6 bases, and 12 bases lay in between. From germline, CDR1 is SGHTA and CDR2 FQGNSA. This CDR3 is built from 13 residues. The CDR3 bases are TGTGCCAGCAGCGTCCTCCCGGGGGATACGCAGTATTTT. The encoded protein is CASSVLPGDTQYF.

A few counts support this clonotype. V usage is TRBV4-3 and J usage is TRBJ1-4, with TRBD1 identical over 7 bases. Germline V CDR1 and CDR2: LGHNA, YSLEER. Germline trimming cut 3 bases from V and 6 bases from J; bases unmatched to any gene: 7. This CDR3 has 15 residues. CDR3 loop: CASSHLTGTDEKLFF. The CDR3 nucleotides read TGCGCCAGCAGCCACTTAACCGGGACAGATGAAAAACTGTTTTTT.